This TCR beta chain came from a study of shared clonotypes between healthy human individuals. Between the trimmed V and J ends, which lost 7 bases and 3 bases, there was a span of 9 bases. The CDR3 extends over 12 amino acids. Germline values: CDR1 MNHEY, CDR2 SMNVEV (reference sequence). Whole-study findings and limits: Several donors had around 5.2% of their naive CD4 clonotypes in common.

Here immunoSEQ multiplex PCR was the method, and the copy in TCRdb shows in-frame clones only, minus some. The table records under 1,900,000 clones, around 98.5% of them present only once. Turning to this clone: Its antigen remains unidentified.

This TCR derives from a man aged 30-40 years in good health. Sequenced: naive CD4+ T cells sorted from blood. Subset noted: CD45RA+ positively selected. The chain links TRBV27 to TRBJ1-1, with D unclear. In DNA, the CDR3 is TGTGCCAGCAAAGATCTGGACACTGAAGCTTTCTTT. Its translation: CASKDLDTEAFF.